Below, one TCR beta chain is given with its context. Its antigen is unidentified. This sample was included in a study of T cell responses to AZD1222 COVID-19 vaccine. Study-level results: Repertoires were collected only later (after the peak T cell response had occurred). Rises in breadth and depth of Spike-specific TCRs came after two AZD1222 doses. Baseline serology detected seropositivity in only a handful of AZD1222 recipients. Unmutated regions of variants are reportedly targeted by nearly half of spike-specific TCRs.

Generated by immunoSEQ multiplex PCR, the TCRdb table keeps only in-frame clones and is missing some. Seen here are 95,000 to 150,000 clones, 80% to 90% observed once, and the top ten hold 9% to 9.5%. This TCR was recovered from an adult in good health. Sequencing was performed on peripheral blood, taken on day 0 of AZD1222 vaccination.

CDR3 coding DNA: TGTGCCAGCAGCATGAATAGGCCTAGGCTTAATGCCCAGCATTTT. This translates into CASSMNRPRLNAQHF. This chain uses TRBV21-1 with TRBJ1-5. TRBV21-1 is reported as a pseudogene. The CDR3 has 15 amino acids.